This TCR beta chain was sequenced during a study of CD8 T cells in ankylosing spondylitis (dated 2017 in TCRdb). For the wider study: To find TCR variants linked to disease, the study profiled T cell receptor beta repertoires in ankylosing spondylitis patients and healthy donors. The full study cohort was made up of about 25 ankylosing spondylitis patients and 108 healthy donors. Peripheral blood samples were taken, and synovial fluid was additionally collected from ankylosing spondylitis patients. What the work shows at the level of the full study, not this receptor alone: Significant enrichment of the disease-linked clones was reported in matched synovial fluid samples from ankylosing spondylitis patients. A TCR beta motif made up of several highly homologous amino acid variants appeared to be characteristic of blood from ankylosing spondylitis patients. A CD8+ phenotype was shown by the disease-linked clones, which were found at relatively low frequencies in peripheral blood. Some of the motif variants had been reported before in the synovial fluid and blood of reactive arthritis patients, a finding that suggests common disease-initiation mechanisms.

The instrument given in TCRdb is Illumina HiSeq 2500. Quantitative 5'-RACE with molecular barcodes was used to prepare TCR beta libraries. Per the source publication's procedure: A new computational method, built on a probabilistic model of VDJ rearrangement, was used to identify disease-linked TCR variants. TCRdb's own reprocessing of the public reads used fastp at Q25 and MiXCR and kept productive beta chains. All rows with the same CDR3 protein become a single entry with the most common DNA and genes. The V and J calls here are based on TCRdb, not the publication. This sample comprises about 39,000 distinct CDR3 sequences, 10% of them detected only once. The ten largest clones take up 16% of the sample. The sample holds a few counts of this clonotype. Its binding antigen is unknown. Per-base qualities were not stored, and no clone one base away is much larger. This sequence was found in a male donor with ankylosing spondylitis or in good health (not recorded which). The sample was blood, either unsorted or a sorted T cell fraction (not recorded which).

The CDR3 loop reads CASSISSGSGTGELFF. The nucleotide sequence is TGTGCCAGTAGTATATCTAGCGGGAGTGGAACCGGGGAGCTGTTTTTT. Recombination joined TRBV19 with TRBJ2-2; TRBD2 aligns with 10 central bases. Trimming leaves V shorter by 2 bases and J shorter by 5 bases, with the junction holding 5 bases beyond the gene matches. CDR1 and CDR2 are drawn from the germline V gene (reference sequence): LNHDA, SQIVND. Its CDR3 holds 16 amino acids, cysteine through phenylalanine. This entry keeps only the CDR3 DNA: 48 bases, framed from base 1.